The clone carrying this TCR beta chain was counted many times. Its antigen remains unknown. The data derive from a study of early T cells in non-severe SARS-CoV-2 infection. In the study overall: Bulk RNA isolated from unsorted whole blood underwent sequencing; chains were not paired. Study-wide findings and caveats: Private and CD4 specificities were missed by VDJdb matching, which favored anti-spike CD8 responses.

CDR3 length: 15 amino acids. The TCR library protocol attached unique molecular identifiers to the individual cDNA molecules. TCRdb re-called the 5' RACE reads with MiXCR, one entry per CDR3 protein. Here the sample spans tens of thousands of distinct CDR3 sequences, around 4% being singletons. Material for sequencing was whole blood. This receptor was taken from an adult who was a healthcare worker with PCR-confirmed SARS-CoV-2 infection or an uninfected control (not recorded which). This rearrangement joins TRBV3-2 to TRBJ2-6. TRBV3-2 is flagged as a pseudogene. The CDR3, as DNA: TGTGCCAGCAGCCAAGAAGGGTCTGGGGCCAACGTCCTGACTTTC. Its protein product is CASSQEGSGANVLTF.